These 20 T cell receptor gamma chains came from one sample sequenced in a study of intestinal T cells in coeliac disease. For each case, the template was genomic DNA from ten approximately 5-µm formalin-fixed paraffin-embedded scrolls. The TRG library came from roughly 200 ng of biopsy DNA amplified with LymphoTrack primers. TCRdb called clones anew from the multiplex PCR reads with CATT. The table records about 860 gamma-chain clones, around 45% of them present only once. Specimen: a duodenal biopsy. Receptor source: a human donor with celiac disease.

The J gene is TRGJ1 or TRGJ2, the V gene TRGV5. Germline lookup yields CDR1 VINAFY and CDR2 YDVSNSKD. V lost 0 bases, J lost 3 bases, and 11 bases stayed unmatched. This CDR3 spans 16 amino acids. CDR3 nucleotides: TGTGCCACCTGGGACAGGACCCCGATGCTTTATTATAAGAAACTCTTT. This encodes CATWDRTPMLYYKKLF.

This chain uses TRGV2 with TRGJP2. Germline CDR1 EGSNGY, CDR2 YDSYNSKV. This CDR3 spans 17 amino acids. V trimming: 5 bases; J trimming: 0 bases; junction bases outside the gene matches: 12. The CDR3 nucleotides are TGTGCCACCTGGGGACGGGCCAGTGATAGTAGTGATTGGATCAAGACGTTT. Amino acid sequence: CATWGRASDSSDWIKTF.

This chain links TRGV10 with TRGJP1. TRGV10 is known as an ORF, though its function is uncertain. Germline trimming cut 9 bases from V and 12 bases from J; bases unmatched to any gene: 8. This CDR3 has 11 amino acids. CDR3 residues: CAACPLRFKIF. CDR3 in DNA: TGTGCTGCGTGTCCTTTAAGGTTCAAGATATTT.

This clone counts as hyperexpanded. This sample also contains other DNA sequences that code for the same CDR3. The V call is TRGV10, the J call TRGJP1. TRGV10 is labeled an ORF, and its function is uncertain. The ends lost 8 bases at V and 10 bases at J; junction bases unmatched: 8. This CDR3 has 12 residues. The CDR3 loop reads CAAWDSTWFKIF. The CDR3 nucleotides read TGTGCTGCGTGGGATTCGACTTGGTTCAAGATATTT.

This chain connects TRGV8 to TRGJP1. The CDR3 spans 13 residues. V dropped 3 bases and J dropped 6; count of bases not matched to a gene: 4. Per germline, CDR1 VENAVY and CDR2 YDSYNSRV. For the CDR3, the DNA is TGTGCCACCTGGGATTTTTCTGGTTGGTTCAAGATATTT. Its translation: CATWDFSGWFKIF.

The chain has TRGV2 and TRGJ1 or TRGJ2. Germline assignment: CDR1 EGSNGY and CDR2 YDSYNSKV. V shed 0 bases, J shed 6 bases, and the junction held 14 bases outside the gene matches. This CDR3 comprises 16 residues. CDR3 in DNA: TGTGCCACCTGGGACGGGCTCGGTAGATGGGGTTATAAGAAACTCTTT. Translation gives CATWDGLGRWGYKKLF.

To note about this clone: This same CDR3 is encoded by further DNA sequences in the sample. The CDR3 DNA reads TGTGCCACCTGGGACGGAATAGTTAGTGATTGGATCAAGACGTTT. Translated: CATWDGIVSDWIKTF. The chain couples TRGV2 to TRGJP2. Germline-derived CDR1 and CDR2 are EGSNGY and YDSYNSKV. Unmatched junction bases numbered 6, after V lost 1 base and J lost 4 bases. This CDR3 is 15 amino acids long.

The chain employs TRGV11 and TRGJP1. TRGV11 is labeled an ORF, and its function is uncertain. V lost 9 bases, J lost 7 bases, and 11 bases stayed unmatched. The CDR3 covers 14 residues. This CDR3 reads CACWELPLGWFKIF. The CDR3 DNA is TGTGCCTGCTGGGAGCTACCACTTGGTTGGTTCAAGATATTT.

The rearrangement joins TRGV8 to TRGJP1. This CDR3 contains 15 residues. The ends lost 5 bases at V and 0 bases at J; junction bases unmatched: 6. Germline CDR1 and CDR2: VENAVY and YDSYNSRV. The CDR3 reads CATWGPNTTGWFKIF. The CDR3 DNA reads as TGTGCCACCTGGGGACCCAATACCACTGGTTGGTTCAAGATATTT.

V and J are TRGV10 and TRGJP1. TRGV10 is annotated as an ORF whose role is uncertain. The CDR3 covers 17 residues. J gave up 7 bases and V 8 bases, and 20 bases lay outside the gene matches. CDR3 protein: CAAWGSNPTFFGWFKIF. The CDR3 DNA is TGTGCTGCGTGGGGATCTAATCCAACCTTTTTTGGTTGGTTCAAGATATTT.

In its sample, this clone is large. CDR3 nucleotides: TGTGCCATCCTTTCCACTGGTTGGTTCAAGATATTT. As protein: CAILSTGWFKIF. The rearrangement uses TRGV3 and TRGJP1. V shed 11 bases and J 3 bases; nucleotides not matched to a gene: 6. CDR1 is VTNTFY, CDR2 YDVSTARD, per germline (reference sequence). This CDR3 contains 12 residues.

By frequency in the sample, this clone is large. This sequence joins TRGV2 and TRGJ1 or TRGJ2. Germline CDR1 is EGSNGY and CDR2 is YDSYNSKV. V lost 0 bases and J lost 11; bases outside the gene matches: 13. The CDR3 length is 14 residues. The CDR3 nucleotides are TGTGCCACCTGGGACGGGCTAAAGGATCCGGAGAAACTCTTT. It yields the protein CATWDGLKDPEKLF.

V gene TRGV2 was called; the J gene was not. CDR1 and CDR2 from the germline V gene are EGSNGY and YDSYNSKV. CDR3 size: 17 residues. The CDR3 sequence: CATWDGPVIVVIGSKTF. Written as DNA, the CDR3 is TGTGCCACCTGGGACGGGCCAGTGATAGTAGTGATTGGATCAAAGACGTTT.

A remark on this clone: A much more abundant neighbour one base away suggests this may be a read error. At the DNA level, this CDR3 is encoded by other sequences in the same sample as well. The DNA of the CDR3 is TGTGCCGCGTGGGCACCAACTGGGTTCAAGATATTT. Its protein is CAAWAPTGFKIF. The chain joins TRGV10 to TRGJP1. TRGV10 falls under the ORF class, with uncertain function. The CDR3 has 12 amino acids.

V gene TRGV10 combines with J gene TRGJP1. TRGV10 carries the ORF label, with uncertain function. The V gene end was trimmed by 7 bases and the J gene end by 12 bases; junction bases not matched to a gene: 9. CDR3 length equals 12 residues. This chain's CDR3 is CAAWSLLRFKIF. The CDR3 DNA follows: TGTGCTGCGTGGTCCCTTTTAAGGTTCAAGATATTT.

V is TRGV4 and J is TRGJP1. In germline, CDR1 is EGSTGY, CDR2 YDSYTSSV. The CDR3 extends over 16 amino acids. Germline trimming cut 5 bases from V and 3 bases from J; bases unmatched to any gene: 12. CDR3 protein: CATWGWATATGWFKIF. CDR3 DNA: TGTGCCACCTGGGGATGGGCCACGGCCACTGGTTGGTTCAAGATATTT.

The rearrangement links TRGV8 to TRGJ1 or TRGJ2. CDR1 and CDR2 (germline): VENAVY, YDSYNSRV. Trimming cost V 5 bases and J 9 bases; bases outside gene matches: 4. This CDR3 has 10 amino acids. CDR3: CATWVSKKLF. CDR3 coding DNA: TGTGCCACCTGGGTGAGTAAGAAACTCTTT.

This chain joins TRGV8 and TRGJP1. The CDR3 sequence is 11 residues long. Germline lookup yields CDR1 VENAVY and CDR2 YDSYNSRV. Losses at the gene ends were 10 bases for V and 10 bases for J; bases not matched to a gene: 9. CDR3 sequence: CATGTSWFKIF. The CDR3 bases are TGTGCCACTGGGACTTCTTGGTTCAAGATATTT.

This chain uses TRGV2 with TRGJ1 or TRGJ2. The trim removed 8 bases at V and 7 bases at J, leaving 14 bases unmatched. The germline V gene has CDR1 EGSNGY and CDR2 YDSYNSKV. The CDR3 spans 13 residues. CDR3 nucleotides: TGTGCCACCTTGGGACGGGCCTGGTATAAGAAACTCTTT. Its protein is CATLGRAWYKKLF.

Comment on this clone: This DNA's translation and the protein TCRdb lists, from a much larger clone, do not match at residue 9, likely due to a read error; the protein shown is translated from the DNA. The rearrangement links TRGV10 to TRGJ1 or TRGJ2. TRGV10 counts as an open reading frame of uncertain function. There are 13 residues in the CDR3. The CDR3 loop is CAAWSPNYCKKLF. In nucleotides, the CDR3 is TGTGCTGCGTGGTCCCCGAATTATTGTAAGAAACTCTTT.